The T cell receptor beta chain under discussion was sequenced for a study of blood T cell repertoires in COVID-19. Only in-frame clones appear in the TCRdb table, and some are missing; sequencing was by immunoSEQ multiplex PCR. The sample has 30,000 or so clones; about 89% are singletons. Germline CDR1 is ENHRY and CDR2 is SYGVKD. The V end lost 6 bases, the J end lost 7 bases, and 13 bases lay between the germline ends. This CDR3 region has 13 residues. This TCR was recovered from a human donor in a cohort sampled during active COVID-19. Sequenced material: peripheral blood. The chain has TRBV10-3 and TRBJ1-5; weak D call: TRBD1 (5 bases). In DNA form, the CDR3 reads TGTGCCATCAGCTCGCAGGGAAACCAGCCCCAGCATTTT. Translation gives CAISSQGNQPQHF.